This T cell receptor beta chain was captured in a study of shared clonotypes between healthy human individuals. The study, taken as a whole, reports: For naive CD4 cells, roughly 5% of clonotypes were shared across a handful of donors. Researchers found naive subsets generally carried larger estimated richness than memory subsets.

Clones were sequenced by immunoSEQ multiplex PCR, and TCRdb holds only the in-frame ones, with some missing. The sample contains around 2,000,000 clones, about 93% of which appear only once. Positively selected for CCR7, the CD45RO-negative cells used as naive CD8 cells excluded terminally differentiated effector memory CD45RA+ cells. Donors, without exception, were Caucasian adults residing in Nashville, Tennessee. V trimming: 3 bases; J trimming: 6 bases; junction bases outside the gene matches: 5. CDR1 and CDR2 (germline): MDHEN, SYDVKM. The CDR3 length is 14 residues. About this clone: The antigen is undetermined.

Sequencing was performed on naive CD8+ T cells from PBMCs. This chain uses TRBV28 with TRBJ1-5; 7 bases are a match to TRBD1. This receptor was identified in a man aged 18 to 29 in good health. Some clones in this sample may be carry-over from other donors' samples. In DNA form, the CDR3 reads TGTGCCAGCAGTTTTGCAGGGGGTACTCAGCCCCAGCATTTT. It encodes CASSFAGGTQPQHF.